Listed below are T cell receptor beta chains from one sample, sequenced in a study of blood T cell repertoires in COVID-19. The repertoire was sequenced with immunoSEQ multiplex PCR; TCRdb's copy has only in-frame clones and lacks some. This sample yields 130,000 to 150,000 clones, of which roughly 89% are seen a single time; more than 3.5% belongs to the top ten. The sample consisted of peripheral blood. These TCRs come from a woman aged 40 to 50 with acute or convalescent COVID-19. Both conserved end residues are part of each CDR3. Fields, in order: CDR3 protein, CDR3 DNA, J gene, V gene, clone size, D gene. The D gene is left open where the match is weak. Size values are once, few and many counts, or a class for expanded clones, and some rows have none.

CASRRIDYGYTF TGTGCCAGCAGACGTATAGACTATGGCTACACCTTC TRBJ1-2 TRBV28 . .
CASSTRPRRGGSGNTIYF TGTGCCAGCAGCACCCGACCCCGGCGCGGGGGCTCTGGAAACACCATATATTTT TRBJ1-3 TRBV9 . .
CASSSRQDGNEKLFF TGTGCCAGCAGTTCCAGACAGGATGGGAATGAAAAACTGTTTTTT TRBJ1-4 TRBV6-2/TRBV6-3 once .
CASSYGQGTDTQYF TGTGCCAGCAGCTACGGACAGGGGACAGATACGCAGTATTTT TRBJ2-3 TRBV7-2 . TRBD1
CASSQEPRGPGDTEAFF TGCGCCAGCAGCCAAGAGCCGAGGGGCCCAGGGGACACTGAAGCTTTCTTT TRBJ1-1 TRBV4-3 . .
CASSSSGGGQPQHF TGTGCCAGCAGCTCATCAGGGGGTGGCCAGCCCCAGCATTTT TRBJ1-5 TRBV27 once TRBD1
CASSPQGAGTPAYNEQFF TGTGCCAGCTCACCACAAGGTGCGGGGACCCCAGCCTACAATGAGCAGTTCTTC TRBJ2-1 TRBV18 . .
CASSQQGFVAEAFF TGCGCCAGCAGCCAACAGGGATTCGTTGCTGAAGCTTTCTTT TRBJ1-1 TRBV4-3 . .
CASRVRAAHTGELFF TGTGCCAGCAGGGTAAGAGCGGCCCACACCGGGGAGCTGTTTTTT TRBJ2-2 TRBV28 few .
CASSLIMNTEAFF TGTGCCAGCAGCTTGATTATGAACACTGAAGCTTTCTTT TRBJ1-1 TRBV5-4 . .
CASSLSGAYNEQFF TGTGCCAGCAGTTTATCAGGGGCTTACAATGAGCAGTTCTTC TRBJ2-1 TRBV27 . .
CASSLALVTADTF TGTGCCAGCAGCTTAGCGCTAGTAACAGCGGACACCTTC TRBJ1-2 TRBV7-2 . .
CASSYTGQPNTGELFF TGTGCCAGCAGTTACACGGGACAGCCGAACACCGGGGAGCTGTTTTTT TRBJ2-2 TRBV6-5 . TRBD1
CASSRDREIAEAFF TGTGCCAGCAGCCGGGACAGGGAAATTGCTGAAGCTTTCTTT TRBJ1-1 TRBV7-2 . TRBD1
CASSTPPRGQGMFGYTF TGTGCCAGTAGTACCCCACCCAGGGGACAGGGAATGTTTGGCTACACCTTC TRBJ1-2 TRBV19 . TRBD1
CAWRNGGEQFF TGTGCCTGGAGAAACGGGGGTGAGCAGTTCTTC TRBJ2-1 TRBV30 . .
CSVDPGTEAFF TGCAGCGTTGATCCCGGGACTGAAGCTTTCTTT TRBJ1-1 TRBV29-1 . .
CASSLRPAGGNTGELFF TGTGCCAGCAGCTTACGGCCAGCGGGGGGGAACACCGGGGAGCTGTTTTTT TRBJ2-2 TRBV7-2 . TRBD2
CASRTGTSGPETQYF TGTGCCAGCAGGACGGGGACTAGCGGGCCTGAGACCCAGTACTTC TRBJ2-5 TRBV5-4 few TRBD2
CASGLELNSNQPQHF TGTGCTAGTGGTTTGGAACTAAATAGCAATCAGCCCCAGCATTTT TRBJ1-5 TRBV12-5 . .
CAISESPRRSPTDTQYF TGTGCCATCAGTGAGTCCCCGAGGCGGAGCCCCACAGATACGCAGTATTTT TRBJ2-3 TRBV10-3 . .
CASSEGLRDTQYF TGTGCCAGCAGTGAGGGGCTGCGGGATACGCAGTATTTT TRBJ2-3 TRBV6-4 . .
CASSFNSGVGYTF TGTGCCAGCAGTTTCAATAGCGGGGTTGGCTACACCTTC TRBJ1-2 TRBV27 . .
CASSLLPYPSDTQYF TGTGCCAGTAGCCTCTTACCCTACCCGAGCGATACGCAGTATTTT TRBJ2-3 TRBV19 . .
CSVEVGADEAFF TGCAGCGTGGAGGTGGGGGCGGATGAAGCTTTCTTT TRBJ1-1 TRBV29-1 . .
CASSSSGTGITGELFF TGTGCCAGCAGTTCCTCCGGGACAGGGATTACCGGGGAGCTGTTTTTT TRBJ2-2 TRBV27 . TRBD1
CASSLGLRYEQYF TGTGCCAGCAGCTTGGGACTTCGTTACGAGCAGTACTTC TRBJ2-7 TRBV13 . .
CASSFSVSAGVVGF TGTGCCAGCAGTTTTTCGGTATCAGCGGGAGTTGTCGGCTTC TRBJ2-7 TRBV27 . TRBD2
CAISAYRDLHNEQFF TGTGCCATCAGTGCCTACAGGGATCTACACAATGAGCAGTTCTTC TRBJ2-1 TRBV10-3 once .
CASSFLAGLTGELFF TGTGCCAGCAGTTTCCTAGCGGGACTCACCGGGGAGCTGTTTTTT TRBJ2-2 TRBV27 . TRBD2
CASSFASGSTDTQYF TGCGCCAGCAGCTTCGCTAGCGGGTCCACAGATACGCAGTATTTT TRBJ2-3 TRBV5-1 . TRBD2
CASSLNTGELFF TGTGCCAGCAGTCTGAACACCGGGGAGCTGTTTTTT TRBJ2-2 TRBV28 . .
CASSESLAGAPGFF TGCGCCAGCAGTGAGTCGTTAGCGGGGGCCCCGGGGTTCTTC TRBJ2-1 TRBV10-2 . TRBD2
CASSLGSSGVYGYTF TGTGCCAGCAGCTTAGGGTCCTCAGGGGTCTATGGCTACACCTTC TRBJ1-2 TRBV7-2 . .
CASSYGGGGSSYEQYF TGTGCCAGCAGTTACGGAGGCGGGGGAAGCTCCTACGAGCAGTACTTC TRBJ2-7 TRBV6-5 . TRBD2
CASSISFGAEAFF TGTGCCAGTAGTATAAGTTTCGGGGCTGAAGCTTTCTTT TRBJ1-1 TRBV19 . .
CASSPLDGTGGGEKLFF TGTGCCAGCTCACCATTGGACGGGACAGGGGGCGGAGAAAAACTGTTTTTT TRBJ1-4 TRBV18 . TRBD1
CASSVRAANTEAFF TGTGCCAGCAGCGTACGTGCGGCCAACACTGAAGCTTTCTTT TRBJ1-1 TRBV9 . .
CASAPRDYGYTF TGTGCCAGCGCTCCTAGAGACTATGGCTACACCTTC TRBJ1-2 TRBV12-3/TRBV12-4 . .
CASSSTGGWEKTQYF TGTGCCAGCAGCTCGACAGGGGGGTGGGAAAAGACCCAGTACTTC TRBJ2-5 TRBV7-6 . TRBD1
CASSQRFSTDTQYF TGTGCCAGCAGCCAGAGGTTTAGCACAGATACGCAGTATTTT TRBJ2-3 TRBV14 once .
CASSRGTTEAFF TGTGCCAGCAGCAGGGGAACAACTGAAGCTTTCTTT TRBJ1-1 TRBV5-8 many .
CASSLEEGYIQYF TGTGCCAGCAGCTTAGAAGAGGGTTACATTCAGTACTTC TRBJ2-4 TRBV7-9 . .
CASSLRGGDYNEQFF TGTGCCAGCAGCTTAAGGGGTGGGGACTACAATGAGCAGTTCTTC TRBJ2-1 TRBV7-9 . .
CASSPWTSEGPDTQYF TGTGCCAGCAGTCCCTGGACTAGCGAGGGGCCAGATACGCAGTATTTT TRBJ2-3 TRBV27 . TRBD2
CASSEAGGAETQYF TGTGCCAGCAGTGAAGCAGGGGGAGCAGAGACCCAGTACTTC TRBJ2-5 TRBV6-1 . .